The 30 T cell receptor beta chains given below trace back to one sample, sequenced in a study of identical twins. TCRdb re-called the 5' RACE reads through MiXCR, storing one row per CDR3 protein. The sample holds more than 200,000 distinct CDR3 sequences, roughly 10% seen once. What was sequenced was memory (CD45RO+) T cells sorted from blood. The receptors derive from a woman aged 18-29 years in good health.

This clonotype was seen more than once but under ten times. The chain uses TRBV2 and TRBJ2-7; D perhaps matches TRBD1 (6 bases). The V and J ends lost 5 bases and 6 bases respectively, with 20 bases between them. Germline loops: CDR1 SNHLY, CDR2 FYNNEI. This CDR3 is built from 15 residues. CDR3 in DNA: TGTGCCAGCAGTCCCCTCACTTCAGGGGTCTCCGAGCAGTACTTC. Its translation is CASSPLTSGVSEQYF.

Ten or more counts support this clonotype. In DNA, the CDR3 is TGTGCCAGCAGCCAAGATAACTTTACCAGGGGAGGGCCGAGAAATGAGCAGTTCTTC. Its protein product is CASSQDNFTRGGPRNEQFF. This sequence joins TRBV3-1 and TRBJ2-1, with D possibly TRBD2 on 7 matching bases. The germline gives CDR1 LGHDT, CDR2 YNNKEL (reference sequence). CDR3 size: 19 residues. V lost 0 bases and J 7 bases, leaving 25 bases between the germline ends.

This clonotype was seen many times. The DNA for the CDR3 is TGCAGTAATAGCCTTAGCGGGAGGGCCCAAGAGACCCAGTACTTC. This sequence encodes CSNSLSGRAQETQYF. The rearrangement joins TRBV20-1 to TRBJ2-5, with TRBD2 identical over 11 bases. The J segment lost 1 base and the V segment lost 8 bases, leaving 9 bases of the junction unmatched. Germline V gene lookup returns CDR1 DFQATT and CDR2 SNEGSKA (reference sequence). The CDR3 covers 15 residues.

A note on this clonotype: Germline is not matched at one junction end, which may reflect a read error. The chain couples TRBV14 to TRBJ1-1, with D possibly matching TRBD1 (5 bases). Looked up from germline, CDR1 is SGHDN and CDR2 is FVKESK. The length of the CDR3 is 13 residues. Here the CDR3 DNA reads TGTGCCAGCAGCCAAGATAGGAGCAGGGTGCGAAACTTT. Translated: CASSQDRSRVRNF.

This clonotype has a handful of counts. V gene TRBV7-2 combines with J gene TRBJ2-7; no definite D call. This CDR3 has 14 amino acids. Germline lookup yields CDR1 SGHTA and CDR2 FQGNSA. The V gene lost 1 base and the J gene lost 0 bases, with 7 bases spanning the gap. For the CDR3, the DNA is TGTGCCAGCAGCTTAGTGGCGAGCTCCTACGAGCAGTACTTC. This codes for CASSLVASSYEQYF.

This clonotype was detected many times. This CDR3 is CASSPTSGYQETQYF. The CDR3 bases are TGTGCCAGCAGCCCGACTAGCGGGTACCAAGAGACCCAGTACTTC. V is TRBV3-1 and J is TRBJ2-5; 10 bases fit TRBD2. This CDR3 has 15 amino acids. The germline CDR1 and CDR2 sequences are LGHDT and YNNKEL (reference sequence). The V gene end was trimmed by 4 bases and the J gene end by 0 bases; junction bases not matched to a gene: 2.

This clonotype was seen at least ten times. The rearrangement uses TRBV3-1 and TRBJ1-4; D gene unclear. Germline lookup yields CDR1 LGHDT and CDR2 YNNKEL (reference sequence). The CDR3 is made up of 14 amino acids. V lost 1 base, J lost 4 bases, and 7 bases lay in between. CDR3 amino acids: CASSQGRLNEKLFF. The CDR3 nucleotides are TGTGCCAGCAGCCAAGGACGGCTTAATGAAAAACTGTTTTTT. Full variable domain (missing parts from reference TRBV3-1 and TRBJ1-4): DTAVSQTPKYLVTQMGNDKSIKCEQNLGHDTMYWYKQDSKKFLKIMFSYNNKELIINETVPNRFSPKSPDKAHLNLHINSLELGDSAVYFCASSQGRLNEKLFFGSGTQLSVL.

This clonotype came up many times. This chain uses TRBV7-9 with TRBJ2-1; D is perhaps TRBD2 (6 bases). Germline V gene lookup returns CDR1 SEHNR and CDR2 FQNEAQ (reference sequence). The CDR3 covers 14 residues. V was pared by 5 bases and J by 9 bases, with 17 bases between. DNA for the CDR3: TGTGCCAGCAGCCAGAGCGGCAGGAGGGGTGAGCAGTTCTTC. Protein sequence: CASSQSGRRGEQFF.

The V and J genes are TRBV20-1 and TRBJ2-1, with 8 bases matching TRBD2. Germline-derived CDR1 and CDR2 are DFQATT and SNEGSKA (reference sequence). V gave up 6 bases and J gave up 9 bases; unmatched junction bases: 16. The CDR3 is 15 amino acids. CDR3 bases: TGCAGTGCCCGGGTTCGAGCGGGAGTTTGGCCTGAGCAGTTCTTC. Amino acid sequence: CSARVRAGVWPEQFF.

This clonotype showed up just a few times. The chain combines TRBV5-1 with TRBJ2-7; the match to TRBD2 covers 13 bases. The V gene's germline CDR1 is SGHRS and CDR2 YFSETQ. The junction had 15 bases not matched to a gene; V was cut back by 4 bases and J by 5 bases. The CDR3 has 18 amino acids. The CDR3 region is CASSRRGLAGDPNDEQYF. The CDR3 nucleotides read TGCGCCAGCAGCCGGAGAGGACTAGCGGGAGACCCTAACGACGAGCAGTACTTC. Full variable domain (outside the CDR3, taken from reference TRBV5-1 and TRBJ2-7): KAGVTQTPRYLIKTRGQQVTLSCSPISGHRSVSWYQQTPGQGLQFLFEYFSETQRNKGNFPGRFSGRQFSNSRSEMNVSTLELGDSALYLCASSRRGLAGDPNDEQYFGPGTRLTVT.

The chain couples TRBV30 to TRBJ1-1; D unclear. The CDR3 contains 11 residues. Trimming stripped 2 bases from V and 2 bases from J, with 3 bases between. CDR1 is GTSNPN, CDR2 SVGIG, per germline (reference sequence). The CDR3 region is CAWSRNTEAFF. CDR3 nucleotide sequence: TGTGCCTGGAGTCGAAACACTGAAGCTTTCTTT.

The chain joins TRBV7-9 to TRBJ2-7; D might be TRBD1 (5 bases). Germline V gives CDR1 SEHNR, CDR2 FQNEAQ (reference sequence). The CDR3 runs 15 residues. V shed 5 bases and J shed 1 base, with 15 bases lying between them. Here the CDR3 reads CASSPFDRLSYEQYF. Here the CDR3 DNA reads TGTGCCAGCAGCCCCTTTGACAGACTGTCCTACGAGCAGTACTTC.

Only a few counts were recorded for this clonotype. V gene TRBV10-3 combines with J gene TRBJ1-4, with 7 bases lining up with TRBD1. Unmatched junction bases numbered 5, after V lost 5 bases and J lost 2 bases. This CDR3 contains 15 residues. CDR1 ENHRY and CDR2 SYGVKD come from the germline V gene. The CDR3 coding sequence is TGTGCCATCAGTCAACAGGGGCGGACTAATGAAAAACTGTTTTTT. As protein: CAISQQGRTNEKLFF.

The rearrangement joins TRBV6-1 to TRBJ2-5; D call uncertain. Looked up from germline, CDR1 is MNHNS and CDR2 is SASEGT. The CDR3 has 15 residues. V lost 5 bases and J 0 bases, leaving 13 bases between the germline ends. CDR3 residues: CASSPPDVYQETQYF. CDR3 coding DNA: TGTGCCAGCAGTCCCCCGGACGTGTACCAAGAGACCCAGTACTTC.

The chain employs TRBV9 and TRBJ2-4; D might be TRBD2 (5 bases). Germline-derived CDR1 and CDR2 are SGDLS and YYNGEE. The CDR3 contains 14 residues. Trimming shortened V by 0 bases and J by 12 bases, and 16 bases separated the two germline ends. CDR3 sequence: CASSVAPSGLDQYF. The CDR3 region has the DNA TGTGCCAGCAGCGTAGCTCCGTCAGGACTGGATCAGTACTTC.

Worth noting for this clonotype: It may be a read error: a sequence one base away is much more abundant. The chain is built from TRBV3-1 and TRBJ2-7; 7 bases are a match to TRBD1. The CDR3 is made up of 16 amino acids. The V gene's germline CDR1 is LGHDT and CDR2 YNNKEL (reference sequence). Unmatched junction bases numbered 8, after V lost 0 bases and J lost 3 bases. The CDR3 nucleotides read TGTGCCAGCAGCCAAGATGGTCGCAGGGGGTTCTACGAGCAGTACTTC. It is translated as CASSQDGRRGFYEQYF.

This clonotype was counted only a few times. Here the CDR3 DNA reads TGCAGTGCTAGAGAGTATGAATTACAGCCCCAGCATTTT. Its translation: CSAREYELQPQHF. The rearrangement uses TRBV20-1 and TRBJ1-5; D not certain. This CDR3 contains 13 residues. V gave up 0 bases and J gave up 7 bases, with 10 bases separating them. The germline gives CDR1 DFQATT, CDR2 SNEGSKA (reference sequence).

This clonotype was counted many times. The rearrangement joins TRBV12-3 or TRBV12-4 to TRBJ2-7; possible D gene TRBD2, 6 bases. The V end was cut by 2 bases, the J end by 5 bases, with 16 bases between. The CDR3 totals 15 residues. The CDR3 loop is CASSLYGGLADEQYF. The CDR3 DNA reads as TGTGCCAGCAGTTTATATGGGGGATTAGCGGACGAGCAGTACTTC.

This clonotype appeared a few times. V gene TRBV9 combines with J gene TRBJ1-2, with D perhaps TRBD1 (6 bases). This CDR3 has 15 residues. Germline V gene lookup returns CDR1 SGDLS and CDR2 YYNGEE. V lost 1 base to trimming and J lost 11 bases, with 21 bases between them. The CDR3 DNA reads TGTGCCAGCAGCGTACTAGGGGGTCCCGCCGCGGGGTACACCTTC. Translating gives CASSVLGGPAAGYTF.

The rearrangement joins TRBV6-1 to TRBJ2-1, with D possibly matching TRBD2 (6 bases). This CDR3 spans 15 amino acids. Germline CDR1 is MNHNS and CDR2 is SASEGT. V dropped 6 bases and J dropped 0 bases, with 12 bases sitting between them. The CDR3 is CASSGTYRSYNEQFF. The CDR3 nucleotides are TGTGCCAGCAGCGGGACTTACCGCTCCTACAATGAGCAGTTCTTC.

This clonotype was seen a few times. CDR3 nucleotides: TGCAGTGCTAGAGGGGGGGTGGCGTGGGGCCTGGAGACCCAGTACTTC. Its translation: CSARGGVAWGLETQYF. The rearrangement joins TRBV20-1 to TRBJ2-5, with D perhaps matching TRBD2 (6 bases). Trimming removed 1 base from V and 5 bases from J, with 20 bases in between. CDR1 and CDR2 from the germline V gene are DFQATT and SNEGSKA (reference sequence). The CDR3 sequence is 16 residues long.

This clonotype appeared a few times. The chain couples TRBV24-1 to TRBJ2-2, with a tentative D call TRBD1 (6 bases). V was pared by 4 bases and J by 0 bases, with 11 bases between. This CDR3 comprises 16 residues. Germline assignment: CDR1 KGHDR and CDR2 SFDVKD. CDR3 in DNA: TGTGCCACCAGTGAGGGGGACACTACGAACACCGGGGAGCTGTTTTTT. Translating it yields CATSEGDTTNTGELFF.

The chain combines TRBV4-2 with TRBJ1-1; D is uncertain. CDR1 is LGHNA and CDR2 is YNFKEQ in the germline V gene. The CDR3 consists of 14 residues. Trimming took 1 base from V and 3 from J, leaving 9 bases between them. The CDR3 nucleotides read TGTGCCAGCAGCCAAGTCCCTGCTTACACTGAAGCTTTCTTT. This encodes CASSQVPAYTEAFF.

This clonotype came up a few times. The chain employs TRBV4-2 and TRBJ1-2; 7 positions agree with TRBD1. With V trimmed by 1 base and J by 1 base, 6 bases remained unmatched. Germline V gene sequence: CDR1 LGHNA, CDR2 YNFKEQ. The CDR3 contains 16 residues. The CDR3 region has the DNA TGTGCCAGCAGCCAAGGGCTCCGGGACAGTAACTATGGCTACACCTTC. Its protein product is CASSQGLRDSNYGYTF.

This clonotype has ten or more counts. The V call is TRBV5-1, the J call TRBJ2-3; TRBD2 matches at 7 bases. Unmatched junction bases numbered 7, after V lost 5 bases and J lost 1 base. The CDR3 loop spans 15 amino acids. Germline V gene data show CDR1 as SGHRS and CDR2 as YFSETQ. Here the CDR3 DNA reads TGCGCCAGCAGTAATATAGCGGGTGGCACAGATACGCAGTATTTT. Encoded protein: CASSNIAGGTDTQYF.

In this sample, this clonotype turned up many times. This chain connects TRBV6-5 to TRBJ2-7, with TRBD1 identical over 9 bases. In germline, CDR1 is MNHEY, CDR2 SVGAGI. J gave up 4 bases and V 0 bases, and 4 bases lay outside the gene matches. The CDR3 length is 15 residues. CDR3: CASSYSTGGFYEQYF. The DNA of the CDR3 is TGTGCCAGCAGTTACTCGACAGGGGGTTTTTACGAGCAGTACTTC.

This clonotype has just a few counts. V usage is TRBV5-1 and J usage is TRBJ1-1; 9 bases are a match to TRBD1. The CDR3 has 13 residues. Losses at the gene ends were 4 bases for V and 6 bases for J; bases not matched to a gene: 4. Germline CDR1 SGHRS, CDR2 YFSETQ. CDR3 residues: CASSRTGVSEAFF. The CDR3 DNA is TGCGCCAGCAGCCGGACAGGGGTTTCTGAAGCTTTCTTT.

The sample holds a few counts of this clonotype. The chain couples TRBV7-2 to TRBJ1-1; D is uncertain. The germline V gene has CDR1 SGHTA and CDR2 FQGNSA. CDR3 length equals 15 residues. Trimming removed 5 bases from V and 1 base from J, with 14 bases in between. CDR3 protein: CASSLGRLRNTEAFF. The DNA for the CDR3 is TGTGCCAGCAGCCTCGGTAGACTGAGGAACACTGAAGCTTTCTTT.

The chain employs TRBV7-2 and TRBJ2-3; 8 bases line up with TRBD1. Per germline, CDR1 SGHTA and CDR2 FQGNSA. This CDR3 contains 16 residues. The V and J ends lost 2 bases and 8 bases, in that order; junction bases with no gene match: 12. The CDR3 protein is CASSLLGRGQRGTQYF. The CDR3 nucleotides read TGTGCCAGCAGCTTACTTGGCAGGGGGCAGCGTGGTACGCAGTATTTT.

The chain employs TRBV20-1 and TRBJ1-2; the D is unclear. Germline lookup yields CDR1 DFQATT and CDR2 SNEGSKA (reference sequence). The length of the CDR3 is 13 residues. The V end lost 4 bases, the J end lost 2 bases, and 11 bases lay between the germline ends. As DNA, the CDR3 is TGCAGTGCTAACGCAGGTTCGAACTATGGCTACACCTTC. Translated, it gives CSANAGSNYGYTF.